This T cell receptor (beta chain) appears in the sequencing data of a study of identifying expanded T cells in peripheral blood. The CDR3 has 14 residues. The trim removed 8 bases at V and 4 bases at J, leaving 7 bases unmatched. Germline CDR1 and CDR2: WSHSY and SAAADI. About this clone: Its antigen is unknown.

Whole-study findings and limits: Over around two and four weeks, about 17 and 20 clones changed, versus 1.2 between replicates. Variance in clone template counts between roughly 2-week samples significantly increased with total template count across all healthy donors.

Using immunoSEQ multiplex PCR, the repertoire was profiled, and TCRdb retains in-frame clones only, with some absent. The repertoire has 100,000 to 150,000 clones, approximately 86% of them found once; the top ten carry 8.4%. Healthy donors had no documented immune events, such as infections, while sampled. The chain links TRBV10-2 to TRBJ2-3, with 9 bases that match TRBD1. Sequences were obtained from blood. This receptor was taken from a person aged 18 to 75 in good health. The CDR3 loop is CASADRGIADTQYF. The CDR3 DNA reads TGCGCCAGCGCCGACAGGGGGATCGCAGATACGCAGTATTTT.